This TCR beta chain was captured by sequencing in a study of T cell responses to AZD1222 COVID-19 vaccine. Background on the study: Second-dose intervals near 4 or 12 weeks were combined.

Remarks on this clone: The target antigen is unknown.

The repertoire was sequenced with immunoSEQ multiplex PCR; TCRdb's copy has only in-frame clones and lacks some. The data hold 150,000 or so clones, with approximately 90% observed a single time. Findings and limits, study-wide: Close to half of all spike-specific TCRs reportedly target regions of the variants that are unmutated. Dominant at 160-218 and 743-854, vaccine-associated CD4 TCRs also spanned spike. Donors were mostly white British, more females; clonal diversity possibly underestimated.

From germline, CDR1 is LNHDA and CDR2 SQIVND (reference sequence). V lost 5 bases to trimming and J lost 1 base, with 11 bases between them. CDR3 length: 14 amino acids. The TCR comes from an adult in good health. The chain carries TRBV19 and TRBJ1-1; a possible D gene is TRBD1 (6 bases). The sample consisted of peripheral blood, taken on day 0 of AZD1222 vaccination. The CDR3 DNA follows: TGTGCCAGTAGTCCGCTACAGGGGAACACTGAAGCTTTCTTT. It specifies CASSPLQGNTEAFF.